The clone carrying this T cell receptor (beta chain) was counted at least ten times. Its target is not known. Libraries of TCR beta came from iRepertoire HTBI primers plus Arm-PCR of CDR3 regions. TCRdb ran MiXCR on the multiplex PCR reads and lists one entry per CDR3 protein. The profile shows over 350,000 distinct CDR3 sequences, 14% of them singletons. This CDR3 is built from 13 residues. V shed 3 bases and J shed 10 bases, with 10 bases lying between them. Germline lookup yields CDR1 MDHEN and CDR2 SYDVKM. Time point denoted: newly diagnosed GD, antithyroid drugs for less than 3 months. Researchers made the TCR library from RNA that was extracted from PBMCs. The record originates from a study of regulatory T cells in long-lasting Graves disease. Findings of the study overall: A limited number of samples was an acknowledged limitation.

These sequences were also reported in another study, on T cells in Graves' hyperthyroidism and ophthalmopathy. That paper states: These patients, aged 18 to 65, had recently diagnosed hyperthyroidism lasting under 2 months.

The TCR was taken from a woman aged 50 to 60 with Graves disease. The gene calls are TRBV28 and TRBJ1-6; D uncertain. Sequenced material: peripheral blood mononuclear cells (PBMCs), taken at new diagnosis, from a patient treated with antithyroid drugs. The chain's CDR3 is CASSFHWVSPLHF. The DNA for the CDR3 is TGTGCCAGCAGTTTCCACTGGGTCTCACCCCTCCACTTT. Based on the CDR3 plus reference TRBV28 and TRBJ1-6, the full variable domain is DVKVTQSSRYLVKRTGEKVFLECVQDMDHENMFWYRQDPGLGLRLIYFSYDVKMKEKGDIPEGYSVSREKKERFSLILESASTNQTSMYLCASSFHWVSPLHFGNGTRLTVT.